This T cell receptor beta chain originates from a study of regulatory T cells in long-lasting Graves disease (dated by TCRdb to 2020 to 2022). In the study overall: Persistent Graves' disease meant more than 5 years of antithyroid drug treatment with TSH receptor autoantibodies that stayed positive. Persistent Graves' disease patients were compared with newly diagnosed Graves' disease patients by peripheral blood TCR sequencing and RNA sequencing. Antithyroid drugs had been taken for 8.5 to 11 years on average by persistent Graves' disease patients in the clinical cohort. A total of some 33 samples were covered by TCR sequencing, comprising some 13 persistent and around 20 newly diagnosed Graves' disease patients. The study took place in China and was registered as a clinical trial.

Receptor libraries were prepared by multiplex PCR. The sequencing machine was an Illumina HiSeq 4000. CDR3 regions were amplified by Arm-PCR with iRepertoire HTBI primers to construct TCR beta libraries. Gel purification was performed on PCR products prior to sequencing. In the paper's pipeline: Gene usage analysis of CDR3 amino acid clonotypes relied on the roughly 64 TRBV and around 13 TRBJ segments identified across samples. Filtered high-quality paired reads were merged into contigs using COPE and FqMerger. BLAST was used to align contigs to the IMGT TRBV, TRBD and TRBJ reference genes, and CDR3 was defined following IMGT. Highly expanded clones were defined as clonotypes with a frequency above 0.1%. Shannon entropy served as the measure of repertoire diversity, while the Gini coefficient captured V-J evenness. A clonotype was considered public if more than one individual shared it. TCRdb redid the processing of the public reads, applying fastp at Q25 and MiXCR, and retained in-frame beta chains. Rows with a matching CDR3 protein are joined into one entry that keeps the most common DNA and genes. For this entry, the V and J calls and clone size follow TCRdb and not the study's own pipeline. The sample records a few hundred thousand distinct CDR3 sequences, approximately 23% of which are singletons. The ten largest make up roughly a quarter of the sample.

The intended sense of this specimen's time point label: persistent/refractory GD, antithyroid drugs over 5 years with positive TRAb. For both TCR sequencing and RNA sequencing, RNA was extracted from PBMCs in TRIzol. Graves' disease was diagnosed according to American Thyroid Association guidelines. Recruitment of patients was carried out at an endocrinology department in Xi'an, China. Each patient gave approximately 8.8 milliliters of peripheral blood, collected in an EDTA anticoagulant tube. Ficoll Paque Plus density gradient separation was used to isolate PBMCs, and no further T cell sorting was performed. An Agilent 2100 Bioanalyzer and agarose gel were used to check RNA quality, while a NanoDrop 2000 measured RNA concentration. In regard to this clonotype: This receptor's antigen is unknown. No quality values exist for individual bases; no much larger clone is one base distant.

The germline V gene supplies CDR1 SNHLY and CDR2 FYNNEI. Inclusive of the bounding cysteine and phenylalanine, the CDR3 is 15 residues long. The retained sequence is limited to the CDR3, 45 bases, with the frame set at the first base. Ends trimmed: V by 6 bases, J by 1 base; bases unmatched to a gene: 7. Study-wide conclusions, independent of this receptor: The small sample size was acknowledged by the authors as a limitation that may reduce accuracy. Persistent patients shared more public clonotypes among themselves (around 3,000) than newly diagnosed patients did (roughly 910). Only the TCR beta chain was sequenced and analyzed. Because the primary lesion, thyroid tissue, could not be accessed, the study looked at peripheral blood alone. Preferential use of TRBV28, TRBJ1-2 and TRBJ2-5 was observed in persistent disease, whereas TRBV20-1 and TRBJ2-1 were favored in newly diagnosed disease. Persistent Graves' disease patients showed lower TCR Shannon entropy and fewer highly expanded clones than newly diagnosed patients, suggesting clonal expansion.

The clonotype originates from a woman in her forties with Graves disease. Donor details come from another sample of the same person, matched by shared clones. This specimen was peripheral blood mononuclear cells (PBMCs), taken when the disease was refractory, from a patient treated with antithyroid drugs. The chain couples TRBV2 to TRBJ2-3; 7 bases in the junction line up with TRBD2. The sequenced DNA: TGTGCCAGCAGCCGGAGCGGGGATGGCACAGATACGCAGTATTTT. Its amino acids are CASSRSGDGTDTQYF.